This is a list of T cell receptor beta chains from one sample in a study of blood T cell repertoires in COVID-19. The protocol was immunoSEQ multiplex PCR, while the TCRdb copy is restricted to in-frame clones and leaves out a portion. The sample consists of around 130,000 clones, around 82% of them appearing once. Sequencing used peripheral blood. The source is a human donor in a cohort sampled during active COVID-19. The conserved cysteine and the conserved F or W are not part of the CDR3 here.

cdr3_length: 12; j_call: TRBJ2-5; v_call: TRBV10-3; cdr3_aa: AISESRSQETQY
cdr3_length: 15; j_call: TRBJ2-6; v_call: TRBV28; cdr3_aa: ASSLLQGAPGANVLT
cdr3_length: 13; j_call: TRBJ1-5; v_call: TRBV6-5; cdr3_aa: ASRKDRGPSQPQH
cdr3_length: 16; j_call: TRBJ2-6; v_call: TRBV4-2; cdr3_aa: ASSQDASGGAGANVLT
cdr3_length: 13; j_call: TRBJ1-5; v_call: TRBV19; cdr3_aa: ASCPLDRGNQPQH
cdr3_length: 19; j_call: TRBJ2-1; v_call: TRBV1; cdr3_aa: TSSHQHRDTYNDRPYNEQF
cdr3_length: 13; j_call: TRBJ1-1; v_call: TRBV19; cdr3_aa: ASSKAQGLNTEAF
cdr3_length: 13; j_call: TRBJ2-3; v_call: TRBV27; cdr3_aa: ASSLLPGGTDTQY
cdr3_length: 12; j_call: TRBJ2-4; v_call: TRBV7-9; cdr3_aa: ASSTRTGENIQY
cdr3_length: 12; j_call: TRBJ2-7; v_call: TRBV5-1; cdr3_aa: ASSPGQGPSEQY
cdr3_length: 13; j_call: TRBJ1-1; v_call: TRBV3-1/TRBV3-2; cdr3_aa: ASSSHGGRNTEAF
cdr3_length: 13; j_call: TRBJ2-1; v_call: TRBV6-5; cdr3_aa: ASRSLAGGRNEQF
cdr3_length: 16; j_call: TRBJ2-1; v_call: TRBV12-5; cdr3_aa: ASGLYSIAGGGYNEQF
cdr3_length: 15; j_call: TRBJ1-4; v_call: TRBV5-8; cdr3_aa: ASSLARDRGRGEKLF
cdr3_length: 9; j_call: TRBJ1-2; v_call: TRBV20-1; cdr3_aa: SASVQYGYT
cdr3_length: 13; j_call: TRBJ2-3; v_call: TRBV6-2/TRBV6-3; cdr3_aa: ASSHPTSSTDTQY
cdr3_length: 13; j_call: TRBJ1-5; v_call: TRBV6-5; cdr3_aa: ASSSGNRWGQPQH